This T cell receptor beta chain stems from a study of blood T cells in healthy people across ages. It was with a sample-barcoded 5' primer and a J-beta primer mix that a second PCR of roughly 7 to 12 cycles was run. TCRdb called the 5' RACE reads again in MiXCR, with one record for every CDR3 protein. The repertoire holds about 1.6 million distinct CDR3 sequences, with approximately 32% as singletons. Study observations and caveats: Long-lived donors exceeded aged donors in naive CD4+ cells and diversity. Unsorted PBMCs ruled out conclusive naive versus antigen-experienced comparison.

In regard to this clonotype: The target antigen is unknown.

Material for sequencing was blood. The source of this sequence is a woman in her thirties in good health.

CDR3 loop: CSVEDPEKLFF. Written as DNA, the CDR3 is TGCAGCGTTGAAGATCCTGAAAAACTGTTTTTT. This chain connects TRBV29-1 to TRBJ1-4, with D unclear. Germline-derived CDR1 and CDR2 are SQVTM and ANQGSEA. Trimming stripped 0 bases from V and 7 bases from J, with 3 bases between. This CDR3 region has 11 residues.